This T cell receptor beta chain was sequenced for a study of blood T cell repertoires in COVID-19. Original methodology: Estimation of nucleated cell counts relied on the amplification of reference gene primers. Sequenced by immunoSEQ multiplex PCR; TCRdb stores in-frame clones only, minus some. The D gene and trimming were derived from the DNA, and the V and J assignments and clone size from that table. The table shows under 150,000 clones, with around four fifths occurring only once. Looked up from germline, CDR1 is MNHEY and CDR2 is SVGAGI. The CDR3 loop spans 12 amino acids. J gave up 8 bases and V 5 bases, and 5 bases lay outside the gene matches.

Sequencing input: peripheral blood. The receptor comes from a woman in her 40s with active or convalescent COVID-19. V and J are TRBV6-5 and TRBJ2-5, with TRBD2 matching over 7 bases. CDR3 amino acids: CASSRAGSTQYF. CDR3 bases: TGTGCCAGCAGTCGAGCGGGAAGCACCCAGTACTTC.